This TCR beta chain emerged from a study of cytomegalovirus exposure and HLA in healthy donors. Study information: Out of about 190 million T cells, an earlier analysis found about 120 million unique TCR beta sequences in total. Study-wide points: In a later analysis, HLA-associated TCR beta chains were more clonally expanded than equally common others. According to the study, 160 or so TCR beta chains were cytomegalovirus-associated.

About this clone: Its antigen remains unidentified. The sample has other DNA sequences that encode this CDR3 too.

The PCR used 60 Vbeta and 13 Jbeta primers. Generated by immunoSEQ multiplex PCR, the TCRdb table keeps only in-frame clones and is missing some. The sample holds around 190,000 clones; approximately 82% are singletons and the top ten take less than 2%. The CDR3 is 20 amino acids. From germline, CDR1 is MGHRA and CDR2 YSYEKL. The ends were cut back, 1 base at V and 1 base at J, with 26 bases in the middle. The specimen sequenced was PBMCs. The receptor was derived from a man between 40 and 49 years old in good health and CMV-seropositive. This chain joins TRBV4-1 and TRBJ2-7; weak D call: TRBD1 (5 bases). This CDR3 reads CASSQGYGRVGARLSYEQYF. CDR3 nucleotides: TGCGCCAGCAGCCAAGGCTATGGACGGGTAGGGGCCAGGTTGTCCTACGAGCAGTACTTC.